The subject of this entry is one T cell receptor (beta chain). This CDR3 is built from 13 residues. V lost 7 bases to trimming and J lost 6 bases, with 16 bases between them. The germline gives CDR1 MDHEN, CDR2 SYDVKM. This entry belongs to a study of cytomegalovirus exposure and HLA in healthy donors. Primers for the PCR totalled 60 Vbeta and 13 Jbeta. Profiled with immunoSEQ multiplex PCR; TCRdb holds only in-frame clones, not every one. Recorded for this sample: approximately 120,000 clones. V usage is TRBV28 and J usage is TRBJ2-7; TRBD1 might be the D (5 bases). Sequenced: PBMCs. This clonotype was sampled from a man aged 40-49 years in good health and CMV-seronegative. The CDR3 reads CASMTPQGREQYF. The CDR3 region has the DNA TGTGCCAGCATGACTCCCCAGGGTCGCGAGCAGTACTTC. Supplemented by reference TRBV28 and TRBJ2-7, the full variable domain reads DVKVTQSSRYLVKRTGEKVFLECVQDMDHENMFWYRQDPGLGLRLIYFSYDVKMKEKGDIPEGYSVSREKKERFSLILESASTNQTSMYLCASMTPQGREQYFGPGTRLTVT.